Below are 15 T cell receptor beta chains sequenced from a single sample in a study of T cell responses to AZD1222 COVID-19 vaccine. Clones were read by immunoSEQ multiplex PCR, and TCRdb kept only the in-frame ones, dropping some. The sample records about 120,000 clones, 88% being singletons. The source was peripheral blood, collected on day 0 of AZD1222 vaccination. The source of these receptors is an adult in good health.

The chain recombines TRBV2 with TRBJ1-1; D remains unclear. The CDR3 spans 15 residues. Germline V gene lookup returns CDR1 SNHLY and CDR2 FYNNEI. The ends were cut back, 8 bases at V and 6 bases at J, with 22 bases in the middle. CDR3 coding DNA: TGTGCCAGCCAACAACCCGACGCTGGCGCACCTGAAGCTTTCTTT. Residues: CASQQPDAGAPEAFF.

This rearrangement joins TRBV3-1 (or the pseudogene TRBV3-2) to TRBJ1-1; a weak D match, TRBD1 (6 bases). Germline V gives CDR1 LGHDT, CDR2 YNNKEL (reference sequence). V was trimmed by 1 base and J by 4 bases, leaving 19 bases between them. This CDR3 contains 17 residues. DNA of the CDR3: TGTGCCAGCAGCCAAGGACTCACGCGTGGCAGGGGCACTGAAGCTTTCTTT. Translated: CASSQGLTRGRGTEAFF.

This clone is a singleton in its sample. The rearrangement joins TRBV9 to TRBJ2-3, with TRBD2 matching 14 bases. After removal of 3 bases from V and 4 bases from J, the junction contained 10 bases not matched to a gene. The CDR3 runs 18 residues. Germline loops: CDR1 SGDLS, CDR2 YYNGEE. The CDR3 nucleotides read TGTGCCAGCAGCGCCACTAGACCGGGACTAGCGGGAGCAGATACGCAGTATTTT. Its protein product is CASSATRPGLAGADTQYF.

The V call is TRBV12-3 or TRBV12-4, the J call TRBJ1-2; the D is unclear. V was shortened by 6 bases and J by 8 bases, with 7 bases between the two germline ends. The CDR3 is 10 residues long. The chain's CDR3 is CASRGPGYTF. The CDR3 DNA reads as TGTGCCAGCAGGGGCCCGGGCTACACCTTC.

This chain joins TRBV3-1 (or the pseudogene TRBV3-2) and TRBJ1-2; TRBD1 matches 7 bases. CDR1 is LGHDT and CDR2 is YNNKEL in the germline V gene (reference sequence). The CDR3 runs 14 residues. V was pared by 1 base and J by 2 bases, with 1 base of the junction left unmatched. The CDR3 DNA reads TGTGCCAGCAGCCAAGGACAGGGAAACTATGGCTACACCTTC. It translates to CASSQGQGNYGYTF.

The CDR3 here is CASTPTGASNQPQHF. The CDR3 DNA follows: TGTGCCAGTACTCCGACGGGAGCTAGCAATCAGCCCCAGCATTTT. The chain joins TRBV19 to TRBJ1-5; D uncertain. The germline V gene has CDR1 LNHDA and CDR2 SQIVND (reference sequence). The germline V and J ends were trimmed by 7 bases and 0 bases, with 13 bases remaining between them. CDR3 length: 15 residues. The full variable domain, rest sourced from reference TRBV19 and TRBJ1-5, is DGGITQSPKYLFRKEGQNVTLSCEQNLNHDAMYWYRQDPGQGLRLIYYSQIVNDFQKGDIAEGYSVSREKKESFPLTVTSAQKNPTAFYLCASTPTGASNQPQHFGDGTRLSIL.

V usage is TRBV30 and J usage is TRBJ1-1; a possible D gene is TRBD1 (5 bases). The ends were cut back, 4 bases at V and 4 bases at J, with 13 bases in the middle. The CDR3 covers 13 residues. CDR1 is GTSNPN, CDR2 SVGIG, per germline (reference sequence). CDR3 nucleotide sequence: TGTGCCTGGAACCAGGGAGCGAGCACTGAAGCTTTCTTT. It codes for CAWNQGASTEAFF.

The J gene is TRBJ1-2, the V gene TRBV5-4; tentatively, D is TRBD1 (5 bases). Germline CDR1 and CDR2: SGHNT and YYREEE (reference sequence). Trimming left V 0 bases short and J 11 bases short, with 17 bases between. The CDR3 consists of 14 residues. The CDR3 loop is CASSLAGGWARYTF. The DNA of the CDR3 is TGTGCCAGCAGCTTGGCTGGGGGTTGGGCCCGATACACCTTC. The whole variable domain, filled in from reference TRBV5-4 and TRBJ1-2, reads ETGVTQSPTHLIKTRGQQVTLRCSSQSGHNTVSWYQQALGQGPQFIFQYYREEENGRGNFPPRFSGLQFPNYSSELNVNALELDDSALYLCASSLAGGWARYTFGSGTRLTVV.

In its sample, this clone was seen a few times. This sequence joins TRBV30 and TRBJ1-5; the match to TRBD1 covers 8 bases. Germline V CDR1 and CDR2: GTSNPN, SVGIG (reference sequence). The CDR3 totals 13 residues. J was trimmed by 3 bases and V by 5 bases; bases with no gene match: 3. The CDR3 sequence: CAWGQGDNQPQHF. DNA of the CDR3: TGTGCCTGGGGACAGGGCGACAATCAGCCCCAGCATTTT.

The chain uses TRBV11-2 and TRBJ1-3; the D gene is possibly TRBD1 (5 bases). Trimming removed 1 base from V and 4 bases from J, with 11 bases in between. Germline V gives CDR1 SGHAT, CDR2 FQNNGV. The CDR3 loop spans 15 amino acids. The chain's CDR3 is CASSLAGTRGNTIYF. The CDR3, as DNA: TGTGCCAGCAGCTTAGCAGGGACGAGAGGAAACACCATATATTTT.

This clone was counted a single time. This sequence joins TRBV18 and TRBJ1-1; D gene unclear. CDR3 length equals 15 residues. Trimming shortened V by 3 bases and J by 1 base, and 12 bases separated the two germline ends. From germline, CDR1 is KGHSH and CDR2 LQKENI. The CDR3 here is CASSPTSRKNTEAFF. Here the CDR3 DNA reads TGTGCCAGCTCACCTACTTCCAGAAAGAACACTGAAGCTTTCTTT.

The CDR3 is CASSYPAYSEAFF. In DNA form, the CDR3 reads TGTGCCAGCAGTTACCCAGCCTACAGTGAAGCTTTCTTT. The chain employs TRBV6-2 or TRBV6-3 and TRBJ1-1; D is unresolved. Germline V gene data show CDR1 as MNHEY and CDR2 as SVGEGT. The CDR3 length is 13 residues. The V end was cut by 2 bases, the J end by 7 bases, with 11 bases between.

The J gene is TRBJ1-3, the V gene TRBV2; D is ambiguous. Trimming removed 1 base from V and 4 bases from J, with 8 bases in between. The germline CDR1 and CDR2 sequences are SNHLY and FYNNEI. The CDR3 is made up of 14 amino acids. Written as DNA, the CDR3 is TGTGCCAGCAGTGAAGAGAGAGGAGGAAACACCATATATTTT. Its protein is CASSEERGGNTIYF. Using reference TRBV2 and TRBJ1-3 for the parts outside the CDR3, the full variable domain is EPEVTQTPSHQVTQMGQEVILRCVPISNHLYFYWYRQILGQKVEFLVSFYNNEISEKSEIFDDQFSVERPDGSNFTLKIRSTKLEDSAMYFCASSEERGGNTIYFGEGSWLTVV.

The V gene is TRBV5-5, the J gene TRBJ1-2; unclear D gene. The germline gives CDR1 SGHKS, CDR2 YYEKEE (reference sequence). Trimming left V 1 base short and J 5 bases short, with 12 bases between. This CDR3 has 14 amino acids. The CDR3 is CASSLTGSGYGYTF. In nucleotides, the CDR3 is TGTGCCAGCAGCTTGACGGGCTCGGGTTATGGCTACACCTTC.

This clone came up once. The chain uses TRBV25-1 and TRBJ2-5; TRBD1 agrees at 8 bases. V dropped 3 bases and J dropped 5; count of bases not matched to a gene: 14. The CDR3 is made up of 17 amino acids. The germline CDR1 and CDR2 sequences are MGHDK and SYGVNS. The CDR3, as DNA: TGTGCCAGCAGTGACACAACCCAGGGGGCGAAGGGTGAGACCCAGTACTTC. Translated: CASSDTTQGAKGETQYF. Drawing the rest from reference TRBV25-1 and TRBJ2-5, the complete variable domain is EADIYQTPRYLVIGTGKKITLECSQTMGHDKMYWYQQDPGMELHLIHYSYGVNSTEKGDLSSESTVSRIRTEHFPLTLESARPSHTSQYLCASSDTTQGAKGETQYFGPGTRLLVL.